The 17 T cell receptor beta chains below come from one sample, sequenced in a study of early T cells in non-severe SARS-CoV-2 infection. TCRdb re-analysed the 5' RACE reads in MiXCR, keeping a single row per CDR3 protein. Among 75,000 to 90,000 distinct CDR3 sequences listed, approximately 6% were seen once. The sequenced material came from whole blood. These receptor sequences come from an adult who was a healthcare worker with PCR-confirmed SARS-CoV-2 infection or an uninfected control (not recorded which).

This clonotype was recorded many times. The CDR3 coding sequence is TGTGCCAGCAGTGAAAATAGGGGGGTTGAGCAGTTCTTC. Protein sequence: CASSENRGVEQFF. V gene TRBV6-1 combines with J gene TRBJ2-1; D tentatively fits TRBD1 or TRBD2 (6 bases each). Per germline, CDR1 MNHNS and CDR2 SASEGT. With 2 bases removed from V and 9 bases from J, the gap between germline ends came to 11 bases. The CDR3 runs 13 residues.

This clonotype was counted at least ten times. The CDR3 nucleotides are TGCAGCGCCAGGGATAACACTGAAGCTTTCTTT. Translation: CSARDNTEAFF. The chain links TRBV29-1 to TRBJ1-1; maybe TRBD1 (5 bases). The CDR3 is made up of 11 amino acids. Germline V gene lookup returns CDR1 SQVTM and CDR2 ANQGSEA. With 7 bases removed from V and 2 bases from J, the gap between germline ends came to 8 bases.

A few counts support this clonotype. The chain employs TRBV12-3 or TRBV12-4 and TRBJ2-5; TRBD1 might be the D (5 bases). V gave up 2 bases and J gave up 3 bases, with 10 bases separating them. This CDR3 region has 14 residues. CDR3 bases: TGTGCCAGCAGTTTACTCTCGACAGAAGAGACCCAGTACTTC. Amino acids: CASSLLSTEETQYF.

This clonotype has a count of ten or more. The chain joins TRBV6-2 or TRBV6-3 to TRBJ1-5; 7 bases are shared with TRBD1. The V segment lost 5 bases and the J segment 3 bases; nucleotides outside the gene matches: 7. The germline CDR1 and CDR2 sequences are MNHEY and SVGEGT. The CDR3 covers 15 residues. The DNA for the CDR3 is TGTGCCAGCAGTAGACCGACAGGGTACAATCAGCCCCAGCATTTT. As protein: CASSRPTGYNQPQHF.

This clonotype was recorded at least ten times. The chain is built from TRBV6-1 and TRBJ2-4; D is perhaps TRBD2 (5 bases). CDR3 length equals 13 residues. Deletions cut 0 bases from V and 8 bases from J, with 8 bases between. Germline V CDR1 and CDR2: MNHNS, SASEGT. The CDR3 coding sequence is TGTGCCAGCAGTGAAGCACGGGGTGACATTCAGTACTTC. Translating gives CASSEARGDIQYF.

The CDR3 region is CASSLSNRGRSPLHF. As DNA, the CDR3 is TGTGCCAGCAGTTTATCGAACAGGGGGCGTTCACCCCTCCACTTT. This chain links TRBV27 with TRBJ1-6; 9 positions agree with TRBD1. This CDR3 has 15 residues. The germline gives CDR1 MNHEY, CDR2 SMNVEV (reference sequence). The ends lost 0 bases at V and 9 bases at J; junction bases unmatched: 3.

Ten or more counts support this clonotype. The V and J genes are TRBV6-6 and TRBJ1-1; 7 nucleotides agree with TRBD1. The CDR3 loop spans 15 amino acids. Germline loops: CDR1 MNHNY, CDR2 SVGAGI (reference sequence). J was trimmed by 4 bases and V by 5 bases; bases with no gene match: 10. The CDR3 loop is CASSPVTGDGTEAFF. DNA for the CDR3: TGTGCCAGCAGTCCTGTAACAGGGGACGGCACTGAAGCTTTCTTT.

The CDR3 DNA is TGTGCCAGCAGTCAACTAGCGGCCGACTACGAGCAGTACTTC. Translating gives CASSQLAADYEQYF. The chain joins TRBV4-2 to TRBJ2-7, with 8 bases fitting TRBD2. The J segment lost 3 bases and the V segment lost 6 bases, leaving 7 bases of the junction unmatched. This CDR3 contains 14 residues. Germline CDR1 and CDR2: LGHNA and YNFKEQ.

This clonotype was seen repeatedly, ten times or more. The chain joins TRBV15 to TRBJ1-4; 7 nucleotides match TRBD1. This CDR3 is built from 15 residues. Trimming at V came to 0 bases and at J to 5 bases, leaving 3 bases not matched to a gene. Germline loops: CDR1 LNHNV, CDR2 YYDKDF (reference sequence). The CDR3: CATSRDGQENEKLFF. For the CDR3, the DNA is TGTGCCACCAGCAGAGACGGACAGGAGAATGAAAAACTGTTTTTT.

This clonotype has a handful of counts. The chain carries TRBV3-1 and TRBJ2-1; possibly TRBD2 for D (6 bases). The V and J ends lost 4 bases and 7 bases respectively, with 23 bases between them. The length of the CDR3 is 17 residues. Germline assignment: CDR1 LGHDT and CDR2 YNNKEL (reference sequence). The CDR3 sequence is CASSPLSGIGGLNEQFF. The CDR3 coding sequence is TGTGCCAGCAGCCCCCTAAGCGGTATCGGGGGTCTTAATGAGCAGTTCTTC.

This sequence joins TRBV7-2 and TRBJ1-5; 7 positions match TRBD1. CDR3 length: 14 residues. Germline V gene sequence: CDR1 SGHTA, CDR2 FQGNSA. The junction had 5 bases not matched to a gene; V was cut back by 5 bases and J by 4 bases. In DNA form, the CDR3 reads TGTGCCAGCAGCACGGGACAGAAAAATCAGCCCCAGCATTTT. Protein: CASSTGQKNQPQHF.

This clonotype was counted only a few times. The genes are TRBV7-9 and TRBJ2-1; D perhaps matches TRBD2 (6 bases). The V end lost 0 bases, the J end lost 5 bases, and 11 bases lay between the germline ends. CDR3 length: 15 residues. Germline CDR1 SEHNR, CDR2 FQNEAQ (reference sequence). CDR3 sequence reads: CASSLASGSHNEQFF. CDR3 DNA: TGTGCCAGCAGCTTAGCATCCGGGAGTCACAATGAGCAGTTCTTC. The variable domain in full, completed from reference TRBV7-9 and TRBJ2-1, reads DTGVSQNPRHKITKRGQNVTFRCDPISEHNRLYWYRQTLGQGPEFLTYFQNEAQLEKSRLLSDRFSAERPKGSFSTLEIQRTEQGDSAMYLCASSLASGSHNEQFFGPGTRLTVL.

This clonotype was seen repeatedly, ten times or more. CDR3 DNA sequence: TGTGCCAGTAGCCCTAGCTACAATGAGCAGTTCTTC. Translation gives CASSPSYNEQFF. This sequence joins TRBV19 and TRBJ2-1; unclear D gene. The CDR3 has 12 residues. Deletions cut 6 bases from V and 3 bases from J, with 6 bases between. The germline gives CDR1 LNHDA, CDR2 SQIVND (reference sequence).

The sample holds many counts of this clonotype. V and J are TRBV20-1 and TRBJ2-1, with D maybe TRBD1 (5 bases). The CDR3 is made up of 12 amino acids. Germline V CDR1 and CDR2: DFQATT, SNEGSKA (reference sequence). V lost 0 bases and J lost 5, with 5 bases in between. The CDR3 nucleotides are TGCAGTGCTAGAGACAGGGACAATGAGCAGTTCTTC. Protein: CSARDRDNEQFF.

This clonotype was recorded at least ten times. This chain connects TRBV7-9 to TRBJ1-2; D is possibly TRBD1 (5 bases). The V end lost 5 bases, the J end lost 4 bases, and 11 bases lay between the germline ends. This CDR3 is built from 13 residues. From germline, CDR1 is SEHNR and CDR2 FQNEAQ (reference sequence). CDR3 region: CASSQDSVYGYTF. The CDR3 coding sequence is TGTGCCAGCAGCCAAGACAGCGTCTATGGCTACACCTTC.

The gene calls are TRBV9 and TRBJ2-5; TRBD1 might be the D (6 bases). The CDR3 has 15 residues. The germline CDR1 and CDR2 sequences are SGDLS and YYNGEE. Trimming removed 0 bases from V and 7 bases from J, with 16 bases in between. In DNA form, the CDR3 reads TGTGCCAGCAGCGTAGGCCATTGGGAAGGGGGGACCCAGTACTTC. This translates into CASSVGHWEGGTQYF.

This clonotype was recorded at least ten times. The genes are TRBV13 and TRBJ1-5; D unclear. V was shortened by 4 bases and J by 6 bases, with 10 bases between the two germline ends. This CDR3 region has 13 residues. Per the germline V gene, CDR1 is PRHDT and CDR2 is FYEKMQ (reference sequence). CDR3 amino acids: CASSWEAGQPQHF. The CDR3 DNA reads TGTGCCAGCAGCTGGGAAGCGGGTCAGCCCCAGCATTTT.